Each of the 2 T cell receptor beta chains below was sequenced from the same sample in a study of OX40 agonist ivuxolimab in advanced cancers. The protocol was immunoSEQ multiplex PCR, while the TCRdb copy is restricted to in-frame clones and leaves out a portion. Of about 69,000 clones listed, roughly 84% are singletons. The sample here was CD4+ or CD8+ T cells sorted from blood, taken in a trial of the OX40 agonist ivuxolimab. The receptors originated from an adult with an advanced solid tumor such as melanoma, head and neck, liver or kidney cancer.

The chain carries TRBV6-6 and TRBJ2-7, with 10 bases identical to TRBD1. Germline V gene sequence: CDR1 MNHNY, CDR2 SVGAGI (reference sequence). The CDR3 has 16 residues. Trimming removed 2 bases from V and 4 bases from J; junction bases left unmatched: 8. CDR3: CASSYAWTGGKYEQYF. The CDR3 coding sequence is TGTGCCAGCAGTTACGCCTGGACAGGGGGAAAGTACGAGCAGTACTTC.

This clone was recorded a few times. The chain couples TRBV19 to TRBJ1-4; TRBD1 aligns across 9 bases. Germline V lookup: CDR1 LNHDA, CDR2 SQIVND (reference sequence). The CDR3 runs 17 residues. J gave up 4 bases and V 9 bases, and 15 bases lay outside the gene matches. The CDR3 region is CASRNTSQGAGNEKLFF. The CDR3 DNA sequence: TGTGCCAGCCGCAACACCTCACAGGGGGCTGGTAATGAAAAACTGTTTTTT.